This T cell receptor (beta chain) was recorded in a study of spatial heterogeneity in lung cancer (dated by TCRdb to between 2017 and 2020). Describing the broader study: More beta-chain than alpha-chain transcripts were consistently detected, likely reflecting higher beta-chain transcript abundance. TCR alpha and beta repertoires were quantitatively compared across multiple tumor regions, matched nontumor lung and blood in non-small cell lung cancer. At surgery, 200 or so tumor regions, approximately 64 matched nontumor lung samples and 56 PBMC samples were TCR-sequenced for both alpha and beta chains. The study linked features of the TCR repertoire to counts of nonsynonymous mutations, which were determined by whole-exome sequencing of tumor tissue. In the raw uncorrected reads, each unique combination of TCR and UMI appeared on average more than ten times.

With respect to this clonotype: The antigen this receptor binds is unknown. Base-call qualities are not available, and no considerably larger clone is one nucleotide away.

The full study reports these points: Ubiquitous expanded tumor TCRs showed up in blood more often at tumor resection than at routine follow-up. Confirming at a functional level the hypothesis that regional TCRs recognize regional mutations was considered to require additional single-cell paired TCR alpha and beta sequencing.

The intended sense of this specimen's time point label: sample taken at primary tumor resection. For TCR sequencing, whole RNA was extracted from tumor and nontumor lung tissue, or from cryopreserved PBMC samples, and no cell sorting was done. The donors were some 76 patients from the lung TRACERx cohort who had early-stage, untreated non-small cell lung cancer. Only patients with enough RNA available from two or more tumor regions were chosen for TCR sequencing. The CDR3 has 13 amino acids, counting the end cysteine and phenylalanine. This entry keeps only the CDR3 DNA: 39 bases, framed from base 1. V gives up 4 bases and J gives up 6 bases, and the segment between their germline ends measures 8 bases. Via the germline V gene, CDR1 is SGHDT and CDR2 YYEEEE. The library came from 5' RACE. The instrument given in TCRdb is NextSeq 500. To allow correction of PCR and sequencing errors, the TCR library protocol tagged every TCR cDNA molecule with a unique molecular identifier. Per the original workflow: TCR identification, UMI-based error correction and CDR3 extraction were all carried out with Decombinator tools. Expanded TCRs were defined as those above a frequency of 2 per 1,000, corresponding to the top 1% of the tumor frequency distribution. Each repertoire was subsampled 100 times to 5,000 TCRs, after which Renyi diversity was computed with the R vegan package. CDR3 similarity networks were constructed using string-kernel similarity of amino acid triplets, with links drawn between CDR3s whose pairwise similarity was above 0.82. TCRdb reran the public reads through fastp at Q25 and MiXCR, keeping productive beta chains. Duplicate CDR3 protein sequences are folded into a single record with the most common DNA and genes. V and J calls and clone size were set by TCRdb, not the authors. For this sample the table gives approximately 82,000 distinct CDR3 sequences, of which 10% to 15% were detected only once. Clones ranked in the top ten supply 4.5% to 5.5% of the sample.

This TCR came from a male donor with early-stage non-small cell lung cancer. The material sequenced was PBMCs, taken at surgery. The chain was built from TRBV5-6 and TRBJ2-6; no D gene can be assigned with confidence. The CDR3 sequence is CASSAPAANVLTF. The DNA sequence follows: TGTGCCAGCAGCGCTCCGGCGGCCAACGTCCTGACTTTC.